This entry concerns a single TCR beta chain. The data were taken from a study of control samples from healthy donors and cancer patients. Clones were read by immunoSEQ multiplex PCR, and TCRdb kept only the in-frame ones, dropping some. The sample gives roughly 120,000 clones, 85% to 90% of which show up once; 1.1% is in the top ten. The V gene's germline CDR1 is KGHSH and CDR2 LQKENI. The length of the CDR3 is 15 residues. V shed 2 bases and J 3 bases; nucleotides not matched to a gene: 2. The source of this sequence is a woman between 45 and 60 years old with colorectal cancer. The rearrangement joins TRBV18 to TRBJ1-5; the match to TRBD1 covers 9 bases. Sequenced input: PBMCs. CDR3 bases: TGTGCCAGCTCACCAACAGGGGGCGACAATCAGCCCCAGCATTTT. Its translation: CASSPTGGDNQPQHF.